The T cell receptor beta chain under discussion was sequenced for a study of PD-1 blockade in classical Hodgkin lymphoma. Study-wide points: Initiation of nivolumab under 1 year after ASCT led to exclusion of patients.

Every single patient, without exception, relapsed after autologous stem cell transplantation, and brentuximab vedotin exposure varied. Complete response, partial response or progressive disease constituted the best response categories observed. Comments on this clone: What it recognizes is unknown.

Repertoires were generated with immunoSEQ multiplex PCR, while TCRdb's copy carries only in-frame clones and drops some. The sample yields about 100,000 clones, approximately 80% seen once. V gave up 4 bases and J gave up 4 bases, with 14 bases separating them. From germline, CDR1 is MNHNS and CDR2 SASEGT. CDR3 size: 14 residues. This sequence joins TRBV6-1 and TRBJ2-7; maybe TRBD1 (6 bases). This TCR was recovered from a human donor with classical Hodgkin lymphoma. This material consisted of peripheral blood mononuclear cells (PBMCs), taken at baseline. The CDR3 nucleotides read TGTGCCAGCAGTGCAGCACAGGGCACGTACGAGCAGTACTTC. This translates into CASSAAQGTYEQYF.